A selection of T cell receptor beta chains follows, all from one sample in a study of blood T cell repertoires in COVID-19. Some clones are missing from TCRdb's copy, which holds only in-frame ones; the method was immunoSEQ multiplex PCR. The sample records around 150,000 clones, around 74% being singletons. Sequences were obtained from peripheral blood. The receptors here all came from an elderly woman with acute or convalescent COVID-19. Each CDR3 is given without its conserved first and last residue.

v_call	cdr3_aa
TRBV18	ASSPGTGSNYGYT
TRBV2	ASSEATGEGGNTIY
TRBV15	ATSYGLAETDTQY
TRBV14	ASSQGGGREETQY
TRBV5-1	ASSVGQSLNYGYT
TRBV29-1	SVVVGGSGYT
TRBV15	ATSRDQGTDTQY
TRBV2	ASNNFGRGNTEAF
TRBV30	AWSVAGAGGYT
TRBV5-1	ASRPGQGRNEQF
TRBV11-2	ASSPDGLAVSSGANVLT
TRBV5-1	ASSLGGQSSGNTIY
TRBV18	ASGKTGTQETQY
TRBV9	ASSRGQGNTEAF
TRBV5-1	ASSQQANRDEQF
TRBV18	ASSLQGPQNTGELF
TRBV7-8	ASSLKGTNLGNTIY
TRBV11-2	ASSPAGGRKEQY
TRBV30	AGTGSYNSPLH
TRBV9	ASSVGTGAYGYT
TRBV5-1	ASSPQGQFLSYEQY
TRBV11-3	ASSPRAGNTEAF
TRBV7-2	ASSLGQLYGYT
TRBV19	ASSDRENQPQH
TRBV18	ASSPPGQGNTGELF
TRBV6-2/TRBV6-3	ASSYQTGAYGVT
TRBV30	AWSLLQGNDSPLH
TRBV6-1	ASSQDRGAGGNTIY
TRBV10-3	AIASGTGGLQQY
TRBV7-2	ASSLKHLNTEAF
TRBV6-6	ASSRSGTATNYGYT
TRBV25-1	ASSEYWAGGLRGQPQH
TRBV19	ASSSRENTEAF
TRBV4-1	ASSQDAGGQGNQPQH
TRBV3-1/TRBV3-2	ASSQVTSGVETQY
TRBV24-1	ATSDPRDRGSPEAF
TRBV12-3/TRBV12-4	ASSLDGYGYT
TRBV15	ATSPPGGRNSGNTIY
TRBV3-1/TRBV3-2	ASSQESESEQF
TRBV7-3	ASSQLAGVEQY
TRBV30	AWSSGRGGGYGYT
TRBV14	ASSPNYGTGELF
TRBV6-1	ASSARATGIYNEQF
TRBV29-1	SVVAGGYETQY
TRBV14	ASSQDQVTTEAF
TRBV9	ASSVETGGGPYNEQF
TRBV30	AWSTGQKSYEQY
TRBV18	ASSPRSRVEGAEAF
TRBV4-1	ASSQGWQGGASTDTQY
TRBV6-5	ASSYSTSTGELF
TRBV19	ASAKQVSQNYGYT
TRBV6-1	ASSEDIGNQPQH
TRBV30	AWSPQGAGGYT
TRBV3-1/TRBV3-2	ASSQGGTDTQY
TRBV30	AWSAAGAANTGELF
TRBV7-9	ASSLAGGLDQETQY
TRBV18	ASSRTGGGPTDTQY
TRBV2	ASSEDSLSMQTQY
TRBV6-1	ASSEGGQGRIHGYT